This TCR beta chain is from a study of CD8 T cells in acute hepatitis C reinfection. Germline CDR1 is KGHSH and CDR2 is LQKENI. There are 16 residues in the CDR3. Trimming took 4 bases from V and 3 from J; bases not matched to a gene: 11. This sample's time point: naive CD8 control sorted from an acute-time-point sample. People who inject drugs in the Montreal Hepatitis C Cohort were donors. In this sample, this clone turned up once. Its target is not known. Study-level findings and limits: No group differed significantly in the high NS3-1073 repertoire diversity.

Sequencing was performed with immunoSEQ multiplex PCR; in TCRdb, only in-frame clones are kept and a portion is missing. The data contain some 40,000 clones, 80% to 90% of them singletons. The sequencing input was naive CD8+ T cells from PBMCs. The rearrangement links TRBV18 to TRBJ2-5; 7 positions agree with TRBD1. This sequence was found in a man aged 25-45 years with chronic hepatitis C. The CDR3 nucleotides read TGTGCCAGCTCACTCCCGGAGAGGGGGCTAGAAGAGACCCAGTACTTC. Encoded protein: CASSLPERGLEETQYF.